This note documents a single TCR beta chain sequence. No cognate antigen has been identified for it. No base-level quality is on record; no much larger clone is a single base apart. One collaborating source in Seattle enrolled patients while the patients were actively infected and followed the patients over time throughout the course of disease. Collaborating institutions collected whole blood in K2EDTA tubes following their own protocols. For TCRbeta analysis, collaborators shipped samples as frozen whole blood, isolated PBMCs, or DNA extracted from either of those sample types. As encoded in the germline V gene, CDR1 is MNHEY while CDR2 is SVGAGI. Clipping removes 6 bases from V and 4 bases from J, with 7 as the unmatched junction base count. Spanning cysteine to phenylalanine, the CDR3 consists of 14 amino acids. Kept here is only the CDR3 DNA, which spans 42 bases and is read in frame from base 1.

The data originate from a study of blood T cell repertoires in COVID-19 (dated by TCRdb to about 2020). With respect to the entire study: Samples covering the acute and convalescent phases of COVID-19 were provided by collaborators in the United States, Italy and Spain. HLA class I and class II types, where available, came from metadata supplied by the sample provider rather than from assay-based typing. The samples were drawn from two sources: the first 160 participants of the ongoing ImmuneRACE study, and 1,254 subjects contributed by 6 global collaborators. The repertoires were released in a freely available public database intended as a resource for research on the immune response to SARS-CoV-2. The dataset comprised deeply sampled blood TCRbeta repertoires from subjects exposed to, actively infected with, or recovered from COVID-19. Sample metadata almost always included a de-identified subject ID, COVID-19 status, age in years and sex. The material from the prospective study consisted of cDNA or gDNA derived from T cells, B-cell-depleted T cells, or PBMCs.

TCRbeta CDR3 regions were amplified from genomic DNA using the immunoSEQ Assay, a bias-controlled multiplex PCR. Under the source paper's analysis protocol: Within the assay, amplification of reference gene primers was used to estimate how many nucleated cells each sample contained. To quantify the absolute abundance of each unique TCRbeta CDR3 rearrangement, sequence reads were collapsed and filtered. For each sample, productive Simpson clonality was calculated by taking the square root of Simpson's diversity index across productive rearrangements. Drawn from immuneACCESS, this table holds only the in-frame rearrangements with V and J called that TCRdb kept. Clones are partly lost; checked studies trace under half to an unresolved V gene and leave the rest unexplained. V, J and clone size are those of that table, while D and trimming were read from the DNA. The sample table contains over 450,000 clones; only one count was recorded for roughly nine tenths of them. Jointly, the top ten make up about 0.91% of the sample.

Overall study outcomes, separate from this receptor: The quantity of clinical and demographic metadata differed by source and by participant and was supplied without curation.

This receptor chain uses TRBV6-5 and TRBJ1-2; 8 central bases correspond to TRBD1. The specimen sequenced was peripheral blood. The clonotype originates from a young man with COVID-19, enrolled during active disease. The CDR3: CASRDRASGYGYTF. The nucleotides are TGTGCCAGCAGGGACAGGGCGTCTGGCTATGGCTACACCTTC.